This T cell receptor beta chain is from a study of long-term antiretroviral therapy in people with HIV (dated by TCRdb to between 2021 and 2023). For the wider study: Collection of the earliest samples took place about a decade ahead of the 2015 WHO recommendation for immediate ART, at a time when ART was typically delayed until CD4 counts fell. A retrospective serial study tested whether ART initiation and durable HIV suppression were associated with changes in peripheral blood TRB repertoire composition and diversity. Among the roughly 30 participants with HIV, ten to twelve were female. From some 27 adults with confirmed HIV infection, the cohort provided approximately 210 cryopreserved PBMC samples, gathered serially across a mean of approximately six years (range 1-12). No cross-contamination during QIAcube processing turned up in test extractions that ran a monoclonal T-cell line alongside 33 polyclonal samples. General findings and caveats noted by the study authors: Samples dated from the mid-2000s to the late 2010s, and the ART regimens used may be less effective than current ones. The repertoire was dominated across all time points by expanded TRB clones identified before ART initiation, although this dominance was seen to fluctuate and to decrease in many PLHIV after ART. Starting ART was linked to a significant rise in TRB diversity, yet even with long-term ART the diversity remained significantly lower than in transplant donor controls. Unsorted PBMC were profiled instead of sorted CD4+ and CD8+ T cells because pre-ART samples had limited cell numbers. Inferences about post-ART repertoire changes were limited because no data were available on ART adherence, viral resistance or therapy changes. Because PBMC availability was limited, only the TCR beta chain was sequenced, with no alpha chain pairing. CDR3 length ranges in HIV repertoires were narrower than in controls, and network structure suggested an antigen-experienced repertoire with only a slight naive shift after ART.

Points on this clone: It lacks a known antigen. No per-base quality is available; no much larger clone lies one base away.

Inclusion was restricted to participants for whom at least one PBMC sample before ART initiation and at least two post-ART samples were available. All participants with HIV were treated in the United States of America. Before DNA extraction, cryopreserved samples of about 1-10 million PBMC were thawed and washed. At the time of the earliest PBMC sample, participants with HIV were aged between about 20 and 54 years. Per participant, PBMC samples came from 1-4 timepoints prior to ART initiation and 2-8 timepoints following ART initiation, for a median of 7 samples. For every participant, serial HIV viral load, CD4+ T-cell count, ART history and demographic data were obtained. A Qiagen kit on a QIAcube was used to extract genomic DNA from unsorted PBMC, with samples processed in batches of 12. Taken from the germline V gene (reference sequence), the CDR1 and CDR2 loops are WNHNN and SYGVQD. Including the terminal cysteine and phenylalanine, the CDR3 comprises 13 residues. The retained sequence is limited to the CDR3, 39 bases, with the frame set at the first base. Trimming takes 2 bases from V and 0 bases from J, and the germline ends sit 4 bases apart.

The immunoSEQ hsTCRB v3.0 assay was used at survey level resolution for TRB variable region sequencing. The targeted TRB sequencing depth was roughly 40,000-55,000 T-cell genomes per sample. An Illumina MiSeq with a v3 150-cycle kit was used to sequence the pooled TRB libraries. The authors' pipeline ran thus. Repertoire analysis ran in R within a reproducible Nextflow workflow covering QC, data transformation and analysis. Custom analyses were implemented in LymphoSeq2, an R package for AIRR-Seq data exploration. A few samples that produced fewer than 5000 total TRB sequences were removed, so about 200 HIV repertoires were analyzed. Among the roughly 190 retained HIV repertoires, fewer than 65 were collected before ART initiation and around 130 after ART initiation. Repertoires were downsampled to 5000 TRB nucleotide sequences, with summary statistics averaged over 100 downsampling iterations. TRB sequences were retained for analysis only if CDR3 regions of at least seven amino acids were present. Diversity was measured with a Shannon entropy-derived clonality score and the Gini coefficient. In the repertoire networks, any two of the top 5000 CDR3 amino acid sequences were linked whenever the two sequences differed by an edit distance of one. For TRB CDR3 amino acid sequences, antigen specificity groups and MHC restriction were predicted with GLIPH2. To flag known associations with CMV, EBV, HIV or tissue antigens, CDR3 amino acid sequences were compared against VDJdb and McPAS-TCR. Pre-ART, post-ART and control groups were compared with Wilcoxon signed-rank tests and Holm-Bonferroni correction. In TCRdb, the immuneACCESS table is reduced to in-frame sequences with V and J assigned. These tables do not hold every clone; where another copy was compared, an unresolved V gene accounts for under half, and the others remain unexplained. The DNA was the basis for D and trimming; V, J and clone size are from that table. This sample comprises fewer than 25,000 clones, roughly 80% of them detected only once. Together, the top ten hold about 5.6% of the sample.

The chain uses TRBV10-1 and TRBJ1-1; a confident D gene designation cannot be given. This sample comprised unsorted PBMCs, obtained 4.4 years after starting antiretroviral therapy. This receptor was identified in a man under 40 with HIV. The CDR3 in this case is CASSEVLNTEAFF. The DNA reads TGCGCCAGCAGTGAGGTGCTGAACACTGAAGCTTTCTTT.